This TCR beta chain was found in a study of T cells in Graves' hyperthyroidism and ophthalmopathy. Study overall: Before any treatment, at initial diagnosis, peripheral blood was collected.

The junction had 2 bases not matched to a gene; V was cut back by 1 base and J by 4 bases. Germline CDR1 LGHDT, CDR2 YNNKEL (reference sequence). This CDR3 spans 14 amino acids. RNA transcripts served as the template for amplifying TCR beta CDR3 regions. HTBI primers were used for first-round RT-PCR of the TCR CDR3. TCRdb independently ran MiXCR on the multiplex PCR reads; one entry per CDR3 protein. The table has fewer than 450,000 distinct CDR3 sequences, over 13% seen once. The sample holds many counts of this clonotype. Patients having uncontrolled infection, another autoimmune disease, pregnancy or lactation were not included. The PBMCs were sourced from fresh peripheral blood (approximately 10 ml).

The chain uses TRBV3-1 and TRBJ2-3; 7 nucleotides agree with TRBD2. This receptor was taken from a man between 50 and 59 years old with Graves' ophthalmopathy. The sequencing sample was made of blood. CDR3 residues: CASSQGGSPDTQYF. The CDR3, as DNA: TGTGCCAGCAGCCAAGGCGGGAGCCCAGATACGCAGTATTTT.